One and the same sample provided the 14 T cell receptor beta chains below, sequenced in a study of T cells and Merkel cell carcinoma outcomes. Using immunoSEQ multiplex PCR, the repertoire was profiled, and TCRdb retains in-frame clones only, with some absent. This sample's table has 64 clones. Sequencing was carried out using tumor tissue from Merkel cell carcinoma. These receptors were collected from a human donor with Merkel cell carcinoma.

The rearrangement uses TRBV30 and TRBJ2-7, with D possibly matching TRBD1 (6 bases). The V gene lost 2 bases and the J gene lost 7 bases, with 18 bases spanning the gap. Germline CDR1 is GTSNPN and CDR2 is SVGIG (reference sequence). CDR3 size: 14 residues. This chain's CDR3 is CAWSRQVDLSEQYF. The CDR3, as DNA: TGTGCCTGGAGTAGACAGGTGGACCTCTCTGAGCAGTACTTC.

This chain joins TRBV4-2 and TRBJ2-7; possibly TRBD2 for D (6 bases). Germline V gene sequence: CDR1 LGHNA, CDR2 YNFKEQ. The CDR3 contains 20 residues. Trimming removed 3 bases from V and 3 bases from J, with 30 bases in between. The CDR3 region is CASSHPWAGGEPVNYYEQYF. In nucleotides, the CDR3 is TGTGCCAGCAGCCACCCCTGGGCTGGCGGGGAACCCGTGAATTACTACGAGCAGTACTTC.

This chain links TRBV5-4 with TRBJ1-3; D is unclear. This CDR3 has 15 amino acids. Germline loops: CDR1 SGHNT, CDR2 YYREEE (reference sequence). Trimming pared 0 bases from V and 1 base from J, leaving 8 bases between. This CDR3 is CASSLAGPSGNTIYF. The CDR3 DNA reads TGTGCCAGCAGCTTGGCCGGACCTTCTGGAAACACCATATATTTT.

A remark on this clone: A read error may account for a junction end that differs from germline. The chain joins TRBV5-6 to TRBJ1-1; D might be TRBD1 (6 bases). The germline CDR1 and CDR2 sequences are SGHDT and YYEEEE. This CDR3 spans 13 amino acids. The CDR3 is CVSSSHYRDGAFF. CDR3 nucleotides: TGTGTCAGCAGCTCGCACTACAGGGACGGAGCTTTCTTT.

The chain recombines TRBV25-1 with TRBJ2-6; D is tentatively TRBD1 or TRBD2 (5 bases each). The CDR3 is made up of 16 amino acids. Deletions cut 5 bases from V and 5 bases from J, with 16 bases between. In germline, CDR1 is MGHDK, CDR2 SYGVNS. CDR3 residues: CASSRTGQSRANVLTF. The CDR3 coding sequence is TGTGCCAGCAGTCGGACTGGACAAAGTCGGGCCAACGTCCTGACTTTC.

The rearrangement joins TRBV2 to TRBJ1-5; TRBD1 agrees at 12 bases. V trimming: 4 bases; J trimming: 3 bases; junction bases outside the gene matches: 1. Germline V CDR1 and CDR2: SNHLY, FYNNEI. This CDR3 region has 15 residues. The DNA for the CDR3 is TGTGCCAGCAGTGGGGACAGGGGGCCCAATCAGCCCCAGCATTTT. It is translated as CASSGDRGPNQPQHF.

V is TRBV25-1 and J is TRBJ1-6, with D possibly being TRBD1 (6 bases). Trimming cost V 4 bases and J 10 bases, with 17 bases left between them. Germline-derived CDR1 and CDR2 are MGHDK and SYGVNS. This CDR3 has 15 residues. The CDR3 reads CASSASGGGDSPLHF. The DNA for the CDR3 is TGTGCCAGCAGTGCGTCAGGTGGGGGCGACTCACCCCTCCACTTT.

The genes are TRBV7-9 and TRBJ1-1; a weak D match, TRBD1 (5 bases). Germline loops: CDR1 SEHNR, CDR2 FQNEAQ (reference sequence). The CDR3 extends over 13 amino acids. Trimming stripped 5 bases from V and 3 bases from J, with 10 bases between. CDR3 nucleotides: TGTGCCAGCAGCCTCAGGGAGTACACTGAAGCTTTCTTT. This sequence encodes CASSLREYTEAFF.

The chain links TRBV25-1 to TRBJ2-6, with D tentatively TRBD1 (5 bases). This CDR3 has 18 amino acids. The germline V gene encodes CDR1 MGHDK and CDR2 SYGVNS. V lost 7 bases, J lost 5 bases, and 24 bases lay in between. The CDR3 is CASMSFETGQSRANVLTF. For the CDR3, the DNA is TGTGCCAGCATGTCATTTGAAACTGGACAAAGTCGGGCCAACGTCCTGACTTTC.

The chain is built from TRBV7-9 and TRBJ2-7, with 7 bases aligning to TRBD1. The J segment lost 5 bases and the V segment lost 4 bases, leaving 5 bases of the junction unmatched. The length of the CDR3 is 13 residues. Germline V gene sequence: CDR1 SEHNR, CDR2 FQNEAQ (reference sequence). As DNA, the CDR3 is TGTGCCAGCAGCTCCCCACAGGGGAACGAGCAGTACTTC. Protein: CASSSPQGNEQYF.

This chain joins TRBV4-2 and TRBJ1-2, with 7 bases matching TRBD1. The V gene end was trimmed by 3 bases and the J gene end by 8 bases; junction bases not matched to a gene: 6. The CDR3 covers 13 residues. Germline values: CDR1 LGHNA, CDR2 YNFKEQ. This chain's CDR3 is CASSHTGAGGYTF. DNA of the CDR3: TGTGCCAGCAGCCATACAGGGGCAGGGGGCTACACCTTC.

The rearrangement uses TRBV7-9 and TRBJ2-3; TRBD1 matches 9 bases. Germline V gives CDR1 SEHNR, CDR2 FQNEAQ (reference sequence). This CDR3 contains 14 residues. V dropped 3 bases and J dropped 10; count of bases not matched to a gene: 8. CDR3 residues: CASSFRGQGFSQYF. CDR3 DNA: TGTGCCAGCAGCTTCAGGGGACAGGGCTTTTCGCAGTATTTT.

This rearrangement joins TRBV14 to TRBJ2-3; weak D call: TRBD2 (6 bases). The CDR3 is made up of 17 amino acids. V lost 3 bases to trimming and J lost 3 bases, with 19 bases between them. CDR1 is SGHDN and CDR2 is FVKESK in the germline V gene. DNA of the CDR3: TGTGCCAGCAGCCAGGGACTCGGTGGGGGTAAAACAGATACGCAGTATTTT. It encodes CASSQGLGGGKTDTQYF.

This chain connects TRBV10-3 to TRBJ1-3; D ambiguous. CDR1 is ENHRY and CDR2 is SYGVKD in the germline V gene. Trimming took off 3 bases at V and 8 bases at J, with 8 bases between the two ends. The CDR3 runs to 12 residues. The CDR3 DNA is TGTGCCATCAGTGAAAGCAGCCACACCATATATTTT. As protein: CAISESSHTIYF.